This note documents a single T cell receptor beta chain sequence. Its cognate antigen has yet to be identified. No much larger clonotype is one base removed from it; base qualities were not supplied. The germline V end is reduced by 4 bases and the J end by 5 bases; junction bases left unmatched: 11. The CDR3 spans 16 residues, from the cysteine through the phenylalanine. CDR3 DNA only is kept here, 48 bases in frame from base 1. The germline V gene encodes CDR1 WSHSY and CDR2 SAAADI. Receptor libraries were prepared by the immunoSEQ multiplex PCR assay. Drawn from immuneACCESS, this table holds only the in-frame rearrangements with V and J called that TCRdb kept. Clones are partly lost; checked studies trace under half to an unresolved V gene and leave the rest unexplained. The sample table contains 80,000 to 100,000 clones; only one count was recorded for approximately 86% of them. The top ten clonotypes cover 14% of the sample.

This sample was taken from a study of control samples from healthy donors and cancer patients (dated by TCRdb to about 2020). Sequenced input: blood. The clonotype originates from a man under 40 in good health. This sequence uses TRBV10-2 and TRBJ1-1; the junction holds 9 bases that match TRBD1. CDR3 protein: CASSVGQGWIVTEAFF. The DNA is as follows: TGCGCCAGCAGTGTGGGACAGGGCTGGATTGTAACTGAAGCTTTCTTT.